Shown below are 25 T cell receptor beta chains from a single sample sequenced in a study of blood T cell repertoires in COVID-19. Using immunoSEQ multiplex PCR, the repertoire was profiled, and TCRdb retains in-frame clones only, with some absent. Of under 250,000 clones in the sample, 65% to 90% were seen once. Sequenced sample: PBMCs or T cells enriched from blood (not recorded which). The source of these receptors is a man aged 35 to 55 who had recovered from COVID-19.

The DNA of the CDR3 is TGTGCCAGCAGTTACCACAGGGGAGGTGACACTGAAGCTTTCTTT. This sequence encodes CASSYHRGGDTEAFF. The rearrangement joins TRBV27 to TRBJ1-1; 7 positions agree with TRBD1. Trimming cost V 4 bases and J 3 bases; bases outside gene matches: 8. The CDR3 consists of 15 residues. Germline assignment: CDR1 MNHEY and CDR2 SMNVEV (reference sequence).

This chain links TRBV7-7 with TRBJ2-2; no clear D gene. Trimming cost V 5 bases and J 4 bases, with 8 bases left between them. This CDR3 spans 13 amino acids. CDR1 is SSHAT, CDR2 FNYEAQ, per germline (reference sequence). CDR3 nucleotides: TGTGCCAGCAGCCAACTCGGCACCGGGGAGCTGTTTTTT. Its translation: CASSQLGTGELFF.

The chain joins TRBV7-2 to TRBJ2-7; 14 bases fit TRBD2. The CDR3 contains 18 residues. Trimming removed 4 bases from V and 1 base from J; junction bases left unmatched: 9. Germline loops: CDR1 SGHTA, CDR2 FQGNSA. The CDR3 reads CASSSWGLAGVSSYEQYF. CDR3 bases: TGTGCCAGCAGCTCGTGGGGACTAGCGGGAGTATCTTCCTACGAGCAGTACTTC.

V is TRBV4-3 and J is TRBJ2-3, with D maybe TRBD2 (5 bases). Germline V gene sequence: CDR1 LGHNA, CDR2 YSLEER. CDR3 length equals 17 residues. Trimming removed 0 bases from V and 4 bases from J, with 17 bases in between. This chain's CDR3 is CASSQEARSPEADTQYF. The CDR3 coding sequence is TGCGCCAGCAGCCAAGAGGCGCGTAGCCCGGAGGCAGATACGCAGTATTTT.

The chain combines TRBV4-1 with TRBJ1-6; weak D call: TRBD1 (6 bases). This CDR3 contains 16 residues. V was trimmed by 4 bases and J by 0 bases, leaving 10 bases between them. Per germline, CDR1 MGHRA and CDR2 YSYEKL. In DNA, the CDR3 is TGCGCCAGCAGCCCGGACAGAAGCTCCTATAATTCACCCCTCCACTTT. The encoded protein is CASSPDRSSYNSPLHF.

This chain joins TRBV28 and TRBJ2-5; TRBD2 might be the D (7 bases). The V end lost 5 bases, the J end lost 5 bases, and 15 bases lay between the germline ends. The CDR3 covers 14 residues. CDR1 is MDHEN, CDR2 SYDVKM, per germline. As DNA, the CDR3 is TGTGCCAGCAGTCCTGGGGGGGGCCGGGAGACCCAGTACTTC. Its protein is CASSPGGGRETQYF.

This clone showed up just once. V gene TRBV14 combines with J gene TRBJ2-3; 9 bases line up with TRBD2. Germline lookup yields CDR1 SGHDN and CDR2 FVKESK. V lost 0 bases, J lost 0 bases, and 10 bases stayed unmatched. The CDR3 is 19 amino acids. CDR3: CASSQEPRLAGISTDTQYF. The CDR3 DNA sequence: TGTGCCAGCAGCCAAGAACCTCGGCTAGCGGGGATAAGCACAGATACGCAGTATTTT. The variable domain in full, with the rest retrieved from reference TRBV14 and TRBJ2-3, is EAGVTQFPSHSVIEKGQTVTLRCDPISGHDNLYWYRRVMGKEIKFLLHFVKESKQDESGMPNNRFLAERTGGTYSTLKVQPAELEDSGVYFCASSQEPRLAGISTDTQYFGPGTRLTVL.

The chain links TRBV7-2 to TRBJ2-5, with TRBD2 as a possible D gene (5 bases). CDR3 length: 13 amino acids. V lost 5 bases and J lost 5, with 12 bases in between. Germline V gene lookup returns CDR1 SGHTA and CDR2 FQGNSA. CDR3 sequence: CASSSRPGETQYF. The CDR3 region has the DNA TGTGCCAGCAGCAGCCGTCCGGGGGAGACCCAGTACTTC.

The V and J genes are TRBV7-2 and TRBJ2-7; TRBD1 agrees at 7 bases. Unmatched junction bases numbered 12, after V lost 5 bases and J lost 5 bases. Germline assignment: CDR1 SGHTA and CDR2 FQGNSA. This CDR3 region has 15 residues. The CDR3: CASSTSRTGPNEQYF. In nucleotides, the CDR3 is TGTGCCAGCAGCACTTCCCGGACAGGCCCCAACGAGCAGTACTTC.

The rearrangement links TRBV9 to TRBJ2-5; 7 bases are shared with TRBD1. CDR3 length equals 14 residues. V lost 8 bases, J lost 5 bases, and 12 bases stayed unmatched. Germline CDR1 is SGDLS and CDR2 is YYNGEE. CDR3 bases: TGTGCCAGTACGACGACAGGGATTGGCGAGACCCAGTACTTC. It translates to CASTTTGIGETQYF.

The chain couples TRBV5-6 to TRBJ2-7; 9 bases are shared with TRBD1. From germline, CDR1 is SGHDT and CDR2 YYEEEE. The CDR3 has 14 amino acids. V trimming: 4 bases; J trimming: 6 bases; junction bases outside the gene matches: 8. CDR3: CASSLGQGVREQYF. The DNA of the CDR3 is TGTGCCAGCAGCCTGGGACAGGGAGTGCGCGAGCAGTACTTC.

V usage is TRBV9 and J usage is TRBJ1-3, with a possible D match to TRBD1 (5 bases). CDR3 length: 17 amino acids. V lost 1 base, J lost 0 bases, and 14 bases lay in between. CDR1 and CDR2 (germline): SGDLS, YYNGEE. The DNA for the CDR3 is TGTGCCAGCAGCGTAAGTGAAGGGGCCGACTCTGGAAACACCATATATTTT. This translates into CASSVSEGADSGNTIYF.

Only one count was recorded for this clone. The chain combines TRBV27 with TRBJ2-3, with D possibly TRBD2 on 5 matching bases. The germline V gene encodes CDR1 MNHEY and CDR2 SMNVEV (reference sequence). The CDR3 spans 15 residues. Trimming took off 2 bases at V and 4 bases at J, with 13 bases between the two ends. CDR3 residues: CASSLTGVGADTQYF. The CDR3 DNA is TGTGCCAGCAGTTTAACCGGGGTGGGCGCAGATACGCAGTATTTT.

This clone was recorded a few times. The V gene is TRBV7-9, the J gene TRBJ1-1, with TRBD1 matching over 8 bases. Germline V lookup: CDR1 SEHNR, CDR2 FQNEAQ (reference sequence). Unmatched junction bases numbered 4, after V lost 6 bases and J lost 4 bases. The CDR3 has 13 residues. The DNA for the CDR3 is TGTGCCAGCAGTACTACAGGGGGCACTGAAGCTTTCTTT. This encodes CASSTTGGTEAFF.

The J gene is TRBJ1-2, the V gene TRBV5-1; D is perhaps TRBD1 (5 bases). Deletions cut 4 bases from V and 8 bases from J, with 18 bases between. Germline V gene sequence: CDR1 SGHRS, CDR2 YFSETQ. The CDR3 runs 14 residues. In nucleotides, the CDR3 is TGCGCCAGCAGCCTGACCGACAGCGTTCGGGGCTACACCTTC. It codes for CASSLTDSVRGYTF.

The chain recombines TRBV7-4 with TRBJ2-7; 9 nucleotides agree with TRBD1. Germline V gives CDR1 SGHVT, CDR2 SQSDAQ. After removal of 5 bases from V and 4 bases from J, the junction contained 12 bases not matched to a gene. This CDR3 has 16 residues. The CDR3 DNA reads TGTGCCAGCAGCCTCAGGGAGACAGGGGGACCTTACGAGCAGTACTTC. This encodes CASSLRETGGPYEQYF. Drawing the rest from reference TRBV7-4 and TRBJ2-7, the complete variable domain is GAGVSQSPRYKVAKRGRDVALRCDSISGHVTLYWYRQTLGQGSEVLTYSQSDAQRDKSGRPSGRFSAERPERSVSTLKIQRTEQGDSAVYLCASSLRETGGPYEQYFGPGTRLTVT.

The chain joins TRBV2 to TRBJ2-3, with a weak D call TRBD2 (5 bases). Germline V gene lookup returns CDR1 SNHLY and CDR2 FYNNEI. Trimming cost V 2 bases and J 2 bases, with 14 bases left between them. The CDR3 has 16 residues. Here the CDR3 reads CASSERGPGDTDTQYF. CDR3 DNA sequence: TGTGCCAGCAGTGAACGAGGGCCAGGCGACACAGATACGCAGTATTTT.

This clone was picked up one time. The gene calls are TRBV4-2 and TRBJ2-7; 8 bases align to TRBD1. The V and J ends lost 0 bases and 3 bases, in that order; junction bases with no gene match: 13. CDR3 length: 18 residues. Germline CDR1 is LGHNA and CDR2 is YNFKEQ. The CDR3 region is CASSQEPPQGAYVYEQYF. For the CDR3, the DNA is TGTGCCAGCAGCCAAGAACCTCCCCAGGGGGCGTATGTCTACGAGCAGTACTTC.

The rearrangement links TRBV30 to TRBJ2-3; 7 positions agree with TRBD2. V was clipped by 5 bases and J by 4 bases; unmatched bases: 6. Germline V gene sequence: CDR1 GTSNPN, CDR2 SVGIG (reference sequence). CDR3 length: 13 residues. CDR3 amino acids: CAWAPGGADTQYF. CDR3 nucleotides: TGTGCCTGGGCCCCTGGGGGGGCAGATACGCAGTATTTT.

V is TRBV6-5 and J is TRBJ2-5; D perhaps matches TRBD2 (7 bases). The germline V and J ends were trimmed by 5 bases and 5 bases, with 18 bases remaining between them. Germline V gene lookup returns CDR1 MNHEY and CDR2 SVGAGI. The CDR3 is 15 residues long. In nucleotides, the CDR3 is TGTGCCAGCAGTAGTGGTCGGGGGGCGAGGGAGACCCAGTACTTC. The encoded protein is CASSSGRGARETQYF.

This chain connects TRBV27 to TRBJ2-7; 9 bases are a match to TRBD1. The CDR3 consists of 15 residues. CDR1 MNHEY and CDR2 SMNVEV come from the germline V gene (reference sequence). V dropped 8 bases and J dropped 5; count of bases not matched to a gene: 13. The CDR3 here is CASSTLGTGPNEQYF. The DNA of the CDR3 is TGTGCCAGCTCCACATTGGGGACAGGGCCCAACGAGCAGTACTTC.

The rearrangement joins TRBV7-7 to TRBJ1-5; D is uncertain. The germline V gene has CDR1 SSHAT and CDR2 FNYEAQ (reference sequence). Trimming cost V 1 base and J 4 bases, with 5 bases left between them. CDR3 length equals 13 residues. In DNA, the CDR3 is TGTGCCAGCAGCTTAGACAGTAATCAGCCCCAGCATTTT. It specifies CASSLDSNQPQHF.

V is TRBV18 and J is TRBJ1-2, with D possibly TRBD1 on 6 matching bases. This CDR3 spans 13 amino acids. The V gene lost 3 bases and the J gene lost 4 bases, with 9 bases spanning the gap. Per germline, CDR1 KGHSH and CDR2 LQKENI. In nucleotides, the CDR3 is TGTGCCAGCTCACCCGACAGGACCTATGGCTACACCTTC. Translation: CASSPDRTYGYTF.

This clone has just a few counts. The chain combines TRBV30 with TRBJ1-4; no clear D. Trimming removed 0 bases from V and 8 bases from J, with 16 bases in between. The CDR3 runs to 15 residues. The germline CDR1 and CDR2 sequences are GTSNPN and SVGIG (reference sequence). The CDR3 bases are TGTGCCTGGAGTGTACAGTTGGGCAGGAACGAAAAACTGTTTTTT. Encoded protein: CAWSVQLGRNEKLFF.

This clone came up a few times. Here the CDR3 reads CASSLPHTGAAYEQYF. The CDR3, as DNA: TGTGCCAGCAGTCTCCCCCACACAGGGGCTGCCTACGAGCAGTACTTC. V and J are TRBV28 and TRBJ2-7; TRBD1 aligns across 7 bases. Germline-derived CDR1 and CDR2 are MDHEN and SYDVKM. This CDR3 spans 16 amino acids. Germline trimming cut 5 bases from V and 2 bases from J; bases unmatched to any gene: 12.